This section outlines one T cell receptor (beta chain) sequence together with its context. Germline lookup yields CDR1 MNHNS and CDR2 SASEGT. The length of the CDR3 is 15 residues. V lost 4 bases and J lost 1, with 13 bases in between. The sample originates from a study of human T cells and chemical hapten exposure. Time point denoted: patch test 3, about 24 weeks after DPC sensitization. The sample's treatment: therapeutic diphenylcyclopropenone sensitization with weekly scalp DPC. A single record per CDR3 protein comes from TCRdb applying MiXCR to the RACE reads. In the table there are 120,000 or so distinct CDR3 sequences, around 10% of which are singletons.

V and J are TRBV6-1 and TRBJ2-5; D is undetermined. Specimen: whole blood, collected in connection with sensitization to the hapten diphenylcyclopropenone (DPC). The sequence was obtained from a woman aged 45-59 years with alopecia areata. Some clones in this sample may be carry-over from other donors' samples. The CDR3 DNA follows: TGTGCCAGCAGTGTCCTCTCTGGGTTCCAAGAGACCCAGTACTTC. It yields the protein CASSVLSGFQETQYF.